This TCR beta chain was retrieved from a study of T cells in Graves' hyperthyroidism and ophthalmopathy. There were TCR beta CDR3 regions amplified from RNA transcripts. Researchers ran a first-round RT-PCR on the TCR CDR3 using the HTBI primer set. TCRdb recomputed calls from the multiplex PCR reads with MiXCR, one row per CDR3 protein. The sample lists 530,000 or so distinct CDR3 sequences, 46% seen once, with approximately 8.4% in the top ten. Looked up from germline, CDR1 is LNHNV and CDR2 is YYDKDF (reference sequence). V was trimmed by 1 base and J by 4 bases, leaving 17 bases between them. The CDR3 extends over 18 amino acids.

This clonotype originated in a woman in her late teens or twenties with Graves' hyperthyroidism. This chain links TRBV15 with TRBJ2-6; D may be TRBD2 (6 bases). The material sequenced was peripheral blood or thyroid tissue (not recorded which). The CDR3 DNA follows: TGTGCCACCAGCAGAGTTTTTGAGCGGGTCACCGGGGCCAACGTCCTGACTTTC. Protein: CATSRVFERVTGANVLTF.